This TCR beta chain appears in the sequencing data of a study of blood T cells in healthy people across ages. Whole-study results and caveats: Long-lived donors had more naive CD4+ cells and higher diversity than aged donors.

This CDR3 contains 13 residues. CDR1 and CDR2 (germline): SEHNR, FQNEAQ (reference sequence). The V end was cut by 3 bases, the J end by 6 bases, with 12 bases between. Combining a sample-barcoded 5' primer with a J-beta primer mix, a second PCR ran for roughly 7 to 12 cycles. TCRdb re-analysed the 5' RACE reads in MiXCR, keeping a single row per CDR3 protein. The table includes around 1.7 million distinct CDR3 sequences, roughly 30% detected once. At least 5.5 micrograms of total RNA were extracted per sample. As to this clonotype: Antigen unknown.

V is TRBV7-9 and J is TRBJ2-7; D possibly corresponds to TRBD1 (5 bases). Sequenced input: blood. This receptor was obtained from a woman aged 30 to 39 in good health. As DNA, the CDR3 is TGTGCCAGCAGCTTCCCAGGGTCCGGCGAGCAGTACTTC. Translating it yields CASSFPGSGEQYF.